The entry that follows covers one T cell receptor (beta chain) sequence. The data originate from a study of T cell repertoires in cytomegalovirus infection. The CDR3 totals 13 residues. V was shortened by 7 bases and J by 7 bases, with 17 bases between the two germline ends. The germline CDR1 and CDR2 sequences are SNHLY and FYNNEI. From the reads, TCRdb called clonotypes with MiXCR, one entry per CDR3 protein. Seen here are a few hundred thousand distinct CDR3 sequences, about 17% observed once, and the top ten hold more than 10%. The material sequenced was PBMCs. The chain joins TRBV2 to TRBJ2-7; maybe TRBD1 (6 bases). The clonotype comes from a human donor in good health (CMV status not recorded). Some clones in this sample may be carry-over from other donors' samples. As DNA, the CDR3 is TGTGCCAGCACTCCGGACAGCCCTTGGGAGCAGTACTTC. Amino acid sequence: CASTPDSPWEQYF.